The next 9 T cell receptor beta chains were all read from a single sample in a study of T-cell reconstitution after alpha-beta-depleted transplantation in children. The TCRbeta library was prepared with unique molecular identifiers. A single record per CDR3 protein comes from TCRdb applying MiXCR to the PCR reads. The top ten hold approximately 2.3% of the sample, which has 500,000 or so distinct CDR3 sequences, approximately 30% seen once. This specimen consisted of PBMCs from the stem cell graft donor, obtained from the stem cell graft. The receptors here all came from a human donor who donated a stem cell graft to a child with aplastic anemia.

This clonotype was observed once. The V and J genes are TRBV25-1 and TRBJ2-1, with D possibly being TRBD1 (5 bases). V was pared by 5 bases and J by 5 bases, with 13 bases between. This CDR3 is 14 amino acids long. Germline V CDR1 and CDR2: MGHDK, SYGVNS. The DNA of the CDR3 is TGTGCCAGCAGTATGCCAGGGCACCACAATGAGCAGTTCTTC. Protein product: CASSMPGHHNEQFF.

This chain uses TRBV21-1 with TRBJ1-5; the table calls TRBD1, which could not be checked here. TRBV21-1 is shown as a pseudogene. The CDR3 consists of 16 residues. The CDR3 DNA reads TGTGCCAGCAGCAAGGGATCGGGGGGGGAGAATCAGCCCCAGCATTTT. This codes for CASSKGSGGENQPQHF.

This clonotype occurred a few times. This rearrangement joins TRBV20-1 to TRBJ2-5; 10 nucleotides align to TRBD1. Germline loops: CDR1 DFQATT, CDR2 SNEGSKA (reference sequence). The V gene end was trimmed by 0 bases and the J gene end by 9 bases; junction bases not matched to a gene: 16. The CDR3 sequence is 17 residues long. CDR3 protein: CSARDQFSTGGLGAQYF. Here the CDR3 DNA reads TGCAGTGCTAGAGATCAGTTCTCGACAGGGGGCCTCGGGGCCCAGTACTTC.

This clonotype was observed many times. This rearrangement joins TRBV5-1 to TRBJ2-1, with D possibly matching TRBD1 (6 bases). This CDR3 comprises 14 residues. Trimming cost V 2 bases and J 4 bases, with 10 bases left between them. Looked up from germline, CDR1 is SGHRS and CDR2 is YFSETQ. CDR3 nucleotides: TGCGCCAGCAGCTTCTCAGGGGCTTACAATGAGCAGTTCTTC. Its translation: CASSFSGAYNEQFF.

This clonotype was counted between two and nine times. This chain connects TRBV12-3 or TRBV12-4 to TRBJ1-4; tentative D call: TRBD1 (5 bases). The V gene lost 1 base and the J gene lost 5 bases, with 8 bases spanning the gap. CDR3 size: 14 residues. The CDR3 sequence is CASSLEGVNEKLFF. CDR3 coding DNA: TGTGCCAGCAGTTTAGAAGGGGTGAATGAAAAACTGTTTTTT.

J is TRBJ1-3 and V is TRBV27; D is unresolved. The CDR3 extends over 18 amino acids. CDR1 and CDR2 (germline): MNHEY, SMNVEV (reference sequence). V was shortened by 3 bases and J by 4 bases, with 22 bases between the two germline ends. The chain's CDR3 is CASSLTLPNKGGGNTIYF. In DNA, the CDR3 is TGTGCCAGCAGTTTGACACTTCCAAACAAGGGAGGGGGAAACACCATATATTTT.

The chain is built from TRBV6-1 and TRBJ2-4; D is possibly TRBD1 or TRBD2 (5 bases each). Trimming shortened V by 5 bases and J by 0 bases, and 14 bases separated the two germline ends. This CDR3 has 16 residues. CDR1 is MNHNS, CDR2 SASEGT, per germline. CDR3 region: CASSPVGTQAKNIQYF. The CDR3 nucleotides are TGTGCCAGCAGTCCAGTTGGGACGCAAGCCAAAAACATTCAGTACTTC.

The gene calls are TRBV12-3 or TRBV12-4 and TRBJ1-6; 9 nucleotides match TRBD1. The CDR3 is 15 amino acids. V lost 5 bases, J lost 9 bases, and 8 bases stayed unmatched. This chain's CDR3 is CASSRRDRALSPLHF. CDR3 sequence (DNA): TGTGCCAGCAGTCGCCGGGACAGGGCTCTTTCACCCCTCCACTTT.

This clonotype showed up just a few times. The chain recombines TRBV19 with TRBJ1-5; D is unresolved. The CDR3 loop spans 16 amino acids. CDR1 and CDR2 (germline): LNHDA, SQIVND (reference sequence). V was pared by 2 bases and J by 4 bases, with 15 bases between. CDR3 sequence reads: CASSIKAEKLNQPQHF. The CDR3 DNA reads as TGTGCCAGTAGTATAAAGGCAGAAAAACTGAATCAGCCCCAGCATTTT.